Following are 7 T cell receptor beta chains from one sample sequenced in a study of human T cells and chemical hapten exposure. Whole blood, unfractionated, served as the material for total RNA extraction. The library labeled individual cDNA molecules by adding unique molecular identifiers to them. Using its own MiXCR run on the reads, TCRdb lists one record per CDR3 protein. This repertoire shows about 120,000 distinct CDR3 sequences, 8.5% found once; its top ten account for roughly 1.3%. Sequencing used whole blood. The origin of the receptors is a human donor in good health. Some clones in this sample may be carry-over from other donors' samples.

This clonotype was counted many times. The V gene is TRBV20-1, the J gene TRBJ2-7, with TRBD2 matching over 8 bases. Germline V gene sequence: CDR1 DFQATT, CDR2 SNEGSKA (reference sequence). The CDR3 is 12 amino acids. With 7 bases clipped from V and 5 bases from J, the junction kept 7 bases outside the gene matches. The CDR3 here is CSGRQRENEQYF. DNA for the CDR3: TGCAGTGGGCGGCAGCGGGAGAACGAGCAGTACTTC.

Comment on this clonotype: One junction end disagrees with the germline gene, perhaps due to a read error. The chain combines TRBV7-2 with TRBJ1-1; D gene uncertain. The CDR3 is 16 residues long. CDR1 is SGHTA, CDR2 FQGNSA, per germline. The CDR3 DNA sequence: TGTGCCAGCAGCTTTATCGGGAGGCTAATGAACACTAAAGCTTTCTTT. This gives the protein CASSFIGRLMNTKAFF.

The chain is built from TRBV5-6 and TRBJ2-5, with D possibly TRBD1 on 6 matching bases. Germline V gene sequence: CDR1 SGHDT, CDR2 YYEEEE. V was cut by 4 bases and J by 4 bases, with 11 bases left in between. There are 13 residues in the CDR3. CDR3 region: CASSPQGRETQYF. The DNA of the CDR3 is TGTGCCAGCAGCCCACAGGGACGAGAGACCCAGTACTTC.

The chain links TRBV7-6 to TRBJ2-3; 8 positions match TRBD1. V dropped 7 bases and J dropped 2; count of bases not matched to a gene: 8. The CDR3 runs 15 residues. The V gene's germline CDR1 is SGHVS and CDR2 FNYEAQ. The CDR3 reads CASTPPTGVTDTQYF. The CDR3 nucleotides are TGTGCCAGCACCCCCCCGACAGGGGTCACAGATACGCAGTATTTT.

Only a few counts were recorded for this clonotype. The J gene is TRBJ2-7, the V gene TRBV11-3; D unclear. This CDR3 spans 12 amino acids. Germline V gene lookup returns CDR1 SGHNT and CDR2 YENEEA. The V end lost 3 bases, the J end lost 3 bases, and 6 bases lay between the germline ends. In DNA, the CDR3 is TGTGCCAGCAGCTTTAATCACTACGAGCAGTACTTC. It codes for CASSFNHYEQYF.

This chain joins TRBV2 and TRBJ1-5; 11 nucleotides agree with TRBD1. Per germline, CDR1 SNHLY and CDR2 FYNNEI. The V and J ends lost 4 bases and 5 bases, in that order; junction bases with no gene match: 7. The CDR3 totals 16 residues. In nucleotides, the CDR3 is TGTGCCAGCAGTGGGGGTTCGGGACAGGGGGATCAGCCCCAGCATTTT. Its protein product is CASSGGSGQGDQPQHF.

This clonotype appeared many times. The genes are TRBV3-1 and TRBJ1-2; 9 bases line up with TRBD1. J gave up 7 bases and V 1 base, and 7 bases lay outside the gene matches. Germline CDR1 LGHDT, CDR2 YNNKEL (reference sequence). This CDR3 is 15 amino acids long. CDR3 sequence (DNA): TGTGCCAGCAGCCAAGCGGACAGGGGTCTGGGTGGCTACACCTTC. Protein: CASSQADRGLGGYTF.